This T cell receptor beta chain was sequenced during a study of blood T cell repertoires in COVID-19 (dated by TCRdb to the early 2020s). About the study as a whole: Samples covering the acute and convalescent phases of COVID-19 were provided by collaborators in the United States, Italy and Spain. Where available, HLA class I and class II types were taken from metadata supplied by the sample provider and were not determined by assay-based typing. The repertoires were made available in a free public database intended to serve as a resource for research on the immune response to SARS-CoV-2. The prospective study material was composed of cDNA or gDNA derived from T cells, B-cell-depleted T cells, or PBMCs. The samples were drawn from the first 160 participants of the ongoing ImmuneRACE study and from 1,254 subjects provided by 6 global collaborators. The dataset comprised deeply sampled blood TCRbeta repertoires from subjects exposed to, actively infected with, or recovered from COVID-19. Sample metadata almost always included a de-identified subject ID, COVID-19 status, age in years and sex. The investigation overall reported the following: The quantity of clinical and demographic metadata differed by source and by participant and was supplied without curation.

At one collaborating source in Seattle, patients were enrolled during active infection and were followed longitudinally through the course of disease. Each collaborating institution followed its own protocols to collect whole blood in K2EDTA tubes. For TCRbeta analysis, collaborators shipped samples as frozen whole blood, isolated PBMCs, or DNA extracted from either of those sample types. TCRbeta CDR3 regions were amplified from genomic DNA using the immunoSEQ Assay, a bias-controlled multiplex PCR. The study's own analysis went as follows. Within the assay, amplification of reference gene primers was used to estimate how many nucleated cells each sample contained. Sequence reads were collapsed and filtered to measure the absolute abundance of every unique TCRbeta CDR3 rearrangement. Productive Simpson clonality was computed per sample as the square root of Simpson's diversity index over productive rearrangements. Imported from immuneACCESS, the table was reduced by TCRdb to in-frame sequences with V and J called. These copies leave out some clones; in studies compared against another copy, an unresolved V gene accounts for under half, and the cause of the remainder is not known. The D gene and trimming were derived from the DNA, and the V and J assignments and clone size from that table. The table for this sample lists some 17,000 clones; over 75% of them were counted only once. The top ten constitute over 15% of the sample.

CDR1 and CDR2 are read off the germline V gene (reference sequence) as LNHDA and SQIVND. The CDR3 numbers 17 residues from cysteine through phenylalanine. Kept here is only the CDR3 DNA, which spans 51 bases and is read in frame from base 1. The V end gives up 0 bases and the J end 1 base, leaving 6 bases in the junction not matched to a gene. In regard to this clone: The antigen it binds to is not known. Per-base quality was not reported, and no clone a single base away is much larger than it.

Sequencing was done on a sample of peripheral blood. The rearrangement joined TRBV19 to TRBJ1-5, with 7 bases in between that match TRBD1. The source of this sequence is a man between 65 and 85 years old with COVID-19, enrolled during active disease. The encoded CDR3 is CASSIERQGGSNQPQHF. The DNA sequence follows: TGTGCCAGTAGTATAGAAAGACAGGGTGGGAGCAATCAGCCCCAGCATTTT.